This is a list of T cell receptor beta chains from one sample in a study of blood T cell repertoires in COVID-19. The table came from immunoSEQ multiplex PCR; TCRdb's copy has only in-frame clones and leaves some out. The table lists around 100,000 clones, 80% to 95% of them singletons. The sequencing input was peripheral blood. Receptors originate from a man between 60 and 75 years old with acute or convalescent COVID-19. The CDR3 runs from the conserved cysteine through the conserved F or W. The order of the fields is D gene, V gene, clone size, J gene, CDR3 DNA, CDR3 protein. A D gene is named only where the DNA matches it firmly. For some rows the clone size is stated as once, few or many, or as a class when expanded; others skip it.

TRBD2	TRBV19	.	TRBJ2-1	TGTGCCAGTAGGACTAGCGGGACGGATGAGCAGTTCTTC	CASRTSGTDEQFF
.	TRBV25-1	.	TRBJ1-2	TGTGCCAGCAGTGAAGCGGGTGATGCCTACACCTTC	CASSEAGDAYTF
.	TRBV24-1	.	TRBJ1-5	TGTGCCACCAGTGCCTCGACAGATAGCAATCAGCCCCAGCATTTT	CATSASTDSNQPQHF
.	TRBV19	.	TRBJ1-2	TGTGCCATTACTATTATACAGGACCATGGCTACACCTTC	CAITIIQDHGYTF
TRBD1	TRBV7-8	.	TRBJ1-5	TGTGCCAGCAGCTACGGGACAGGGGATCAGCCCCAGCATTTT	CASSYGTGDQPQHF
TRBD1	TRBV19	few	TRBJ1-1	TGTGCCAGTAGTAATTCAGGGGGCGTGAACACTGAAGCTTTCTTT	CASSNSGGVNTEAFF
.	TRBV5-6	.	TRBJ2-2	TGTGCCAGCAGCCTAATCGAAACCCTGAACACCGGGGAGCTGTTTTTT	CASSLIETLNTGELFF
TRBD2	TRBV11-2	.	TRBJ2-7	TGTGCCAGCAGCTGGGGACTAGCCTCCTACGAGCAGTACTTC	CASSWGLASYEQYF
.	TRBV12-3/TRBV12-4	.	TRBJ2-3	TGTGCCAGCAGAAGACTAGGAGGAAATACGCAGTATTTT	CASRRLGGNTQYF
.	TRBV2	.	TRBJ1-5	TGTGCCAGCACTCGTGGTCCGGGATATCAGCCCCAGCATTTT	CASTRGPGYQPQHF
TRBD1	TRBV5-5	once	TRBJ1-5	TGTGCCAGCAGCTCAAGGCTGGGGACAGGGGGTTTTCAGCCCCAGCATTTT	CASSSRLGTGGFQPQHF
.	TRBV19	.	TRBJ1-5	TGTGCCAGTAGTTTACAGTCGATCCAGCCCCAGCATTTT	CASSLQSIQPQHF
.	TRBV4-2	few	TRBJ2-2	TGTGCCAGCAGCCAAGATAGCGGTCCCGGGGAGCTGTTTTTT	CASSQDSGPGELFF
.	TRBV7-2	.	TRBJ1-2	TGTGCCAGCAGCCTCGGGATTATCTATGGCTACACCTTC	CASSLGIIYGYTF
TRBD1	TRBV5-6	.	TRBJ1-4	TGTGCCAGCAGCTCCGGGACAGGGGGCGCGTCCCGAAAACTGTTTTTT	CASSSGTGGASRKLFF
TRBD1	TRBV29-1	.	TRBJ1-5	TGCAGCGTCGGGACAGGGGATTACAATCAGCCCCAGCATTTT	CSVGTGDYNQPQHF